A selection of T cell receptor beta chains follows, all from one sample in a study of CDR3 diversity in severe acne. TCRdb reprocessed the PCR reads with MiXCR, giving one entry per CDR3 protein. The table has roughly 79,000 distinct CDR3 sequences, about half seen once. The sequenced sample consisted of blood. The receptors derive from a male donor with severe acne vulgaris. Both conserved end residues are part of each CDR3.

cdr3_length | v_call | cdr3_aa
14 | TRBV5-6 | CASSLRGGKNIQYF
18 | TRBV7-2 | CASSLAAGLLTSGYGYTF
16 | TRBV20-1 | CSARTTSGGPKNIQYF
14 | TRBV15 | CATSRDRGNTEAFF
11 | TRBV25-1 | CASTLGETQYF
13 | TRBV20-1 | CSAEDSLNEKLFF
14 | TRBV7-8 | CASSPAGANYEQYF
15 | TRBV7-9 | CASSLAGGVSGEQFF
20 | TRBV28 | CASSLLIGTGVWSGANVLTF
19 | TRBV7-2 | CASSSYGLAGVGDRSEQFF
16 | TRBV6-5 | CASSYDGIAGLDTQYF
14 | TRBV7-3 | CASKPGSSTDTQYF
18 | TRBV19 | CASSIGFRSGGFYNEQFF
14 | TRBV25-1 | CASSGPGQPYGYTF
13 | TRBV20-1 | CSARSYRGPEAFF
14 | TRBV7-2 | CASSLAWTSPEQYF
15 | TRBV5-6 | CASPPQPLAKNIQYF
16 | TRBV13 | CASSLVTESSYNEQFF
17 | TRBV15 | CATSRESPGQGAYEQYF
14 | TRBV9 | CASSVVSTAYGYTF
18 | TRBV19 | CASSISGTSLIFQETQYF
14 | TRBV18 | CASSPTSGNNEQYF
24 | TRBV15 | CATSRELGGYEQYFGPGPGNLHTF
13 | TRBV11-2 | CASSLSQADTQYF
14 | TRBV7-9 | CASHSTGGQETQYF
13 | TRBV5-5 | CASSVSLNDGYTF
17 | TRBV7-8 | CASSLARLGGLMAEAFF
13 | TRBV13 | CASSELSVYEQYF
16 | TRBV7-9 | CASSLGQRATNEKLFF
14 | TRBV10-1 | CASSEPRDSNTQYF
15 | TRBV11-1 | CASSLNPGSNQPQHF
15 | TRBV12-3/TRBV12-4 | CASSRQGGKSEKLFF
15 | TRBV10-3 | CAISESGQGHQPQHF
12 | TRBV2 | CASISEQETQYF
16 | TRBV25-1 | CASSVNSGQGNSPLHF
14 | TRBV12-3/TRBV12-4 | CASSFLTGKYGYTF
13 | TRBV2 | CARGQGTDYGYTF
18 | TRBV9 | CASSGDRGLSSYNSPLHF
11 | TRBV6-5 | CASSSGNTTYF
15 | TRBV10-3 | CAISEGRGPYNEQFF
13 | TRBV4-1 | CASSQIEGYEQYF
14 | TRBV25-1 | CANGGTSRAYEQYF
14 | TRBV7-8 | CASSSAGLVRTQYF
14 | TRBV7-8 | CASSFRSSVQTQYF
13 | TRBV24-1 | CATSDLWGQPQHF
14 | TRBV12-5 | CASGRPGQFYGYTF
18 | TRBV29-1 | CSVEGSTGARSGANVLTF
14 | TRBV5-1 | CASSYTGHTYEQYF
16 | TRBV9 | CASSVRGGRGNYGYTF
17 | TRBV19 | CASSLDSGAPGANVLTF
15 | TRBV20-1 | CSANPLTSGGETQYF
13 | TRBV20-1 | CSASSGEGGELFF
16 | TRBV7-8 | CASSLNPGPNGETQYF
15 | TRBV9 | CASSGVGRGYNEQFF
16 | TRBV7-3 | CASSFRLDSGANVLTF
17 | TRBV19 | CASSGTGGYRNTGELFF
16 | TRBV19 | CASSTELAGFTGELFF